What follows are 13 T cell receptor beta chains derived from one specimen sequenced in a study of shared clonotypes between healthy human individuals. Profiled with immunoSEQ multiplex PCR; TCRdb holds only in-frame clones, not every one. The sample yields millions of clones, roughly 94% seen once. Source material: naive CD4+ T cells sorted from blood. The sample's subset: CD45RA+ positively selected. These receptor sequences come from a man aged 18 to 29 in good health.

For this clone: The same CDR3 also results from other DNA sequences found in this sample. The chain has TRBV9 and TRBJ2-1; TRBD2 agrees at 7 bases. This CDR3 contains 14 residues. The junction had 3 bases not matched to a gene; V was cut back by 2 bases and J by 4 bases. From germline, CDR1 is SGDLS and CDR2 YYNGEE. The CDR3 nucleotides are TGTGCCAGCAGCGTCGGGGAGGGATACAATGAGCAGTTCTTC. It specifies CASSVGEGYNEQFF.

The chain uses TRBV2 and TRBJ2-3; 8 nucleotides agree with TRBD1. Germline V gives CDR1 SNHLY, CDR2 FYNNEI. Losses at the gene ends were 5 bases for V and 1 base for J; bases not matched to a gene: 5. The CDR3 has 15 amino acids. The CDR3 region has the DNA TGTGCCAGCAGTAAACAGGGGGGAGGCACAGATACGCAGTATTTT. Its translation is CASSKQGGGTDTQYF. Looking up the rest from reference TRBV2 and TRBJ2-3 gives the full variable domain: EPEVTQTPSHQVTQMGQEVILRCVPISNHLYFYWYRQILGQKVEFLVSFYNNEISEKSEIFDDQFSVERPDGSNFTLKIRSTKLEDSAMYFCASSKQGGGTDTQYFGPGTRLTVL.

The CDR3 sequence: CASSSGTERFF. CDR3 nucleotides: TGTGCCAGCAGTTCCGGGACAGAAAGGTTCTTC. V and J are TRBV28 and TRBJ2-1, with 7 bases aligning to TRBD1. There are 11 residues in the CDR3. V was clipped by 4 bases and J by 15 bases; unmatched bases: 6. CDR1 and CDR2 (germline): MDHEN, SYDVKM.

This chain uses TRBV5-1 with TRBJ1-2; TRBD1 agrees at 8 bases. There are 15 residues in the CDR3. Germline values: CDR1 SGHRS, CDR2 YFSETQ. Unmatched junction bases numbered 14, after V lost 5 bases and J lost 8 bases. CDR3: CASSLGTGSKLGYTF. The CDR3 nucleotides are TGCGCCAGCAGTCTGGGGACAGGATCCAAGTTGGGCTACACCTTC.

This clone was found many times. The chain is built from TRBV7-2 and TRBJ2-7; D not resolved. The CDR3 is 12 amino acids. CDR1 is SGHTA and CDR2 is FQGNSA in the germline V gene. V was cut by 4 bases and J by 4 bases, with 8 bases left in between. The DNA for the CDR3 is TGTGCCAGCAGCTCCTCTCTATACGAGCAGTACTTC. It yields the protein CASSSSLYEQYF. The whole variable domain, remainder taken from reference TRBV7-2 and TRBJ2-7, is GAGVSQSPSNKVTEKGKDVELRCDPISGHTALYWYRQSLGQGLEFLIYFQGNSAPDKSGLPSDRFSAERTGGSVSTLTIQRTQQEDSAVYLCASSSSLYEQYFGPGTRLTVT.

To note about this clone: The sample carries other DNA sequences with the same CDR3. DNA for the CDR3: TGTGCCAGCAGCTCTGGACAGACTTACGAGCAGTACTTC. It translates to CASSSGQTYEQYF. The chain employs TRBV5-4 and TRBJ2-7, with D maybe TRBD1 (6 bases). The V gene's germline CDR1 is SGHNT and CDR2 YYREEE (reference sequence). Trimming shortened V by 3 bases and J by 4 bases, and 11 bases separated the two germline ends. The CDR3 spans 13 residues.

V is TRBV7-6 and J is TRBJ2-3; 13 bases agree with TRBD2. V was clipped by 3 bases and J by 3 bases; unmatched bases: 9. Germline CDR1 and CDR2: SGHVS and FNYEAQ. The CDR3 has 18 amino acids. CDR3 sequence: CASSFGGTSGVATDTQYF. CDR3 nucleotide sequence: TGTGCCAGCAGCTTTGGGGGGACTAGCGGGGTGGCGACAGATACGCAGTATTTT.

The chain uses TRBV7-9 and TRBJ1-4; 11 nucleotides match TRBD1. The CDR3 length is 17 residues. Germline V CDR1 and CDR2: SEHNR, FQNEAQ (reference sequence). The V segment lost 2 bases and the J segment 8 bases; nucleotides outside the gene matches: 10. CDR3 sequence: CASSLLGAGTGGEKLFF. The DNA for the CDR3 is TGTGCCAGCAGCTTACTCGGAGCCGGGACAGGGGGAGAAAAACTGTTTTTT.

The rearrangement uses TRBV11-3 and TRBJ2-7, with 7 bases matching TRBD2. Trimming at V came to 4 bases and at J to 3 bases, leaving 6 bases not matched to a gene. The germline CDR1 and CDR2 sequences are SGHNT and YENEEA. CDR3 size: 14 residues. In DNA, the CDR3 is TGTGCCAGCAGCTCAGAAGCGGGACGCTACGAGCAGTACTTC. It encodes CASSSEAGRYEQYF.

This clone has only one observation. V usage is TRBV12-5 and J usage is TRBJ2-7; D is unresolved. There are 13 residues in the CDR3. The V and J ends lost 4 bases and 3 bases respectively, with 10 bases between them. Per germline, CDR1 LGHNT and CDR2 FRNRAP. As DNA, the CDR3 is TGTGCTAGTGGTTCGGTACTCCACTACGAGCAGTACTTC. It specifies CASGSVLHYEQYF.

Here the CDR3 reads CASRTSSSYNSPLHF. CDR3 bases: TGTGCCAGCCGGACCTCTAGCTCCTATAATTCACCCCTCCACTTT. The chain employs TRBV7-6 and TRBJ1-6; D is uncertain. CDR3 size: 15 residues. V was trimmed by 8 bases and J by 0 bases, leaving 11 bases between them. Germline lookup yields CDR1 SGHVS and CDR2 FNYEAQ.

This clone was counted once. Other DNA sequences of this sample code for an identical CDR3. CDR3 in DNA: TGTGCCATCAGTCGAGACAGGGGTTACGAGCAGTACTTC. It codes for CAISRDRGYEQYF. V usage is TRBV10-3 and J usage is TRBJ2-7; 8 nucleotides match TRBD1. V lost 5 bases and J lost 4; bases outside the gene matches: 4. Germline loops: CDR1 ENHRY, CDR2 SYGVKD. The CDR3 extends over 13 amino acids.

This sequence joins TRBV5-4 and TRBJ2-2; 8 bases map to TRBD2. V was pared by 4 bases and J by 7 bases, with 6 bases of the junction left unmatched. The germline V gene has CDR1 SGHNT and CDR2 YYREEE (reference sequence). CDR3 length equals 14 residues. The CDR3 bases are TGTGCCAGCAGCGATGGACTAGCCGGCGGGGAGCTGTTTTTT. Residues: CASSDGLAGGELFF.